This T cell receptor beta chain was found in a study of shared clonotypes between healthy human individuals. Findings and caveats of the study: In general, naive subsets displayed greater estimated richness than memory subsets did. Expectations were that clonotype sharing among donors would be affected by sequencing depth.

Sequenced by immunoSEQ multiplex PCR; TCRdb stores in-frame clones only, minus some. The repertoire holds fewer than 850,000 clones, with about 90% as singletons. On this clone itself: Its target is not known.

Trimming took 1 base from V and 4 from J, leaving 8 bases between them. The CDR3 loop spans 13 amino acids. Germline lookup yields CDR1 KGHSH and CDR2 LQKENI. The chain joins TRBV18 to TRBJ2-7; the D is unclear. Material: memory CD8+ T cells from PBMCs. Specified subset: CD45RO+ cells pooled with CCR7-negative TemRA cells. The clonotype was recovered from a man aged 18 to 29 in good health. Some clones in this sample may be carry-over from other donors' samples. As DNA, the CDR3 is TGTGCCAGCTCACCACGTGAAGGATACGAGCAGTACTTC. Its protein is CASSPREGYEQYF.